The 27 T cell receptor beta chains given below trace back to one sample, sequenced in a study of blood T cells in healthy people across ages. PCR was performed a second time for roughly 7 to 11 cycles using a sample-barcoded 5' primer and a J-beta primer mix. TCRdb itself ran the 5' RACE reads through MiXCR, one entry per CDR3 protein. This sample has some 920,000 distinct CDR3 sequences, with 45% to 60% found just once. The sample was blood. All receptors come from a woman aged 60-70 years in good health.

The chain uses TRBV7-2 and TRBJ2-7, with D possibly TRBD2 on 5 matching bases. CDR1 is SGHTA and CDR2 is FQGNSA in the germline V gene. V lost 2 bases, J lost 5 bases, and 22 bases lay in between. This CDR3 has 17 residues. DNA of the CDR3: TGTGCCAGCAGCTTAAGTTTGCGAGCGGAGAGACCCAACGAGCAGTACTTC. Translating it yields CASSLSLRAERPNEQYF.

V is TRBV4-2 and J is TRBJ1-2; tentatively, D is TRBD1 (6 bases). The germline CDR1 and CDR2 sequences are LGHNA and YNFKEQ. V was pared by 0 bases and J by 8 bases, with 19 bases between. CDR3 size: 16 residues. CDR3 in DNA: TGTGCCAGCAGCCAAGATCCGGGGGTGGACAGTTCAGGCTACACCTTC. It translates to CASSQDPGVDSSGYTF.

The V call is TRBV7-9, the J call TRBJ2-1; the match to TRBD2 covers 8 bases. Germline CDR1 SEHNR, CDR2 FQNEAQ (reference sequence). The CDR3 is made up of 17 amino acids. J lost 0 bases, V lost 6 bases, and 10 bases had no gene match. In nucleotides, the CDR3 is TGTGCCAGCAGAGGCGGGAGGAACTATAGCTCCTACAATGAGCAGTTCTTC. Its protein product is CASRGGRNYSSYNEQFF.

This clonotype was detected once. J is TRBJ2-2 and V is TRBV28; D is undetermined. CDR1 and CDR2 from the germline V gene are MDHEN and SYDVKM. With 2 bases removed from V and 3 bases from J, the gap between germline ends came to 10 bases. The CDR3 runs 15 residues. The CDR3 coding sequence is TGTGCCAGCAGTTTAGCGAGACAAGACACCGGGGAGCTGTTTTTT. Its protein product is CASSLARQDTGELFF.

This rearrangement joins TRBV27 to TRBJ1-2, with D possibly matching TRBD1 (6 bases). The CDR3 is 15 amino acids. Germline-derived CDR1 and CDR2 are MNHEY and SMNVEV (reference sequence). V lost 10 bases, J lost 3 bases, and 21 bases lay in between. CDR3 sequence (DNA): TGTGCCACCCGCGGGGGGGGCCTACAGTACTATGGCTACACCTTC. Translated: CATRGGGLQYYGYTF.

This chain links TRBV7-9 with TRBJ1-5; TRBD1 matches at 9 bases. Germline assignment: CDR1 SEHNR and CDR2 FQNEAQ (reference sequence). The CDR3 is 17 residues long. The V and J ends lost 1 base and 5 bases, in that order; junction bases with no gene match: 9. Written as DNA, the CDR3 is TGTGCCAGCAGCTTAGTGGGGGGAACAGGGGGCTATCAGCCCCAGCATTTT. As protein: CASSLVGGTGGYQPQHF.

V usage is TRBV2 and J usage is TRBJ2-4; D is ambiguous. The end of the DNA aligns better with TRBJ2-7, so the J call may be wrong. The CDR3 covers 15 residues. Germline V gene sequence: CDR1 SNHLY, CDR2 FYNNEI. The CDR3 DNA reads as TGTGCCAGCAGTGTGTCGGCTGTGGGCCCCTACGAGCAGTACTTC. Translation: CASSVSAVGPYEQYF.

The chain combines TRBV7-9 with TRBJ2-7; the D gene is possibly TRBD2 (6 bases). The V end lost 11 bases, the J end lost 7 bases, and 18 bases lay between the germline ends. The CDR3 runs to 12 residues. Germline loops: CDR1 SEHNR, CDR2 FQNEAQ (reference sequence). The CDR3: CASSGVEMEQYF. The CDR3 coding sequence is TGTGCCTCCTCGGGGGTCGAGATGGAGCAGTACTTC.

The table lists this clonotype with a count of one. The chain uses TRBV28 and TRBJ1-3; 8 nucleotides line up with TRBD1. The germline V gene encodes CDR1 MDHEN and CDR2 SYDVKM. The CDR3 loop spans 15 amino acids. V lost 5 bases to trimming and J lost 3 bases; unmatched junction nucleotides: 6. The CDR3 DNA sequence: TGTGCCAGCAGTCCTATACAGGGGGTTGGAAACACCATATATTTT. Its translation is CASSPIQGVGNTIYF.

This clonotype showed up just a few times. The chain couples TRBV2 to TRBJ2-5; no clear D. Germline V gives CDR1 SNHLY, CDR2 FYNNEI. The CDR3 is 11 amino acids. V was trimmed by 2 bases and J by 5 bases, leaving 3 bases between them. CDR3 in DNA: TGTGCCAGCAGTGAAAGTGAGACCCAGTACTTC. Residues: CASSESETQYF. Supplemented by reference TRBV2 and TRBJ2-5, the full variable domain reads EPEVTQTPSHQVTQMGQEVILRCVPISNHLYFYWYRQILGQKVEFLVSFYNNEISEKSEIFDDQFSVERPDGSNFTLKIRSTKLEDSAMYFCASSESETQYFGPGTRLLVL.

The chain recombines TRBV4-2 with TRBJ2-7; tentatively, D is TRBD1 (5 bases). Gene TRBJ2-5 matches the end of the DNA better, so the J call may be wrong. The CDR3 spans 14 residues. CDR1 is LGHNA and CDR2 is YNFKEQ in the germline V gene. The CDR3 coding sequence is TGTGCCAGCAGCCACGAAGGGGTAGGGGAGACCCAGTACTTC. Translating gives CASSHEGVGETQYF.

The gene calls are TRBV6-1 and TRBJ2-7, with D unresolved. CDR1 is MNHNS, CDR2 SASEGT, per germline. CDR3 length: 17 amino acids. Trimming removed 6 bases from V and 2 bases from J, with 23 bases in between. The CDR3 nucleotides are TGTGCCAGCAGACAAAATTCCCACTTTGGAACCCCCTACGAGCAGTACTTC. Encoded protein: CASRQNSHFGTPYEQYF.

This clonotype was detected only once. Possible read error: a much larger clone is one base away. The CDR3 DNA reads TGTGCCAGCAGCCAGGGAACACGGGGGTTGGGAGAGGCCCAGTACTTC. Encoded protein: CASSQGTRGLGEAQYF. This chain joins TRBV4-2 and TRBJ2-4; D is perhaps TRBD2 (6 bases). CDR1 and CDR2 (germline): LGHNA, YNFKEQ. CDR3 length equals 16 residues. The germline V and J ends were trimmed by 3 bases and 13 bases, with 25 bases remaining between them.

With regard to this clonotype: Germline and junction disagree at one end, which may indicate a read error. The chain joins TRBV6-2 or TRBV6-3 to TRBJ1-1; D ambiguous. In germline, CDR1 is MNHEY, CDR2 SVGEGT. This CDR3 spans 15 amino acids. This CDR3 reads CPSSGPGPKNTEAFF. The DNA of the CDR3 is TGTCCCAGCAGCGGCCCGGGCCCCAAGAACACTGAAGCTTTCTTT.

This clonotype has only a few counts. V and J are TRBV29-1 and TRBJ2-1; 7 bases map to TRBD1. CDR1 is SQVTM and CDR2 is ANQGSEA in the germline V gene. The CDR3 consists of 13 residues. The V segment lost 7 bases and the J segment 7 bases; nucleotides outside the gene matches: 10. CDR3 DNA sequence: TGCAGCGCAGGGACAGCCCAGGAGAATGAGCAGTTCTTC. Its translation: CSAGTAQENEQFF.

Turning to this clonotype: One junction end disagrees with the germline gene, perhaps due to a read error. The CDR3 region is CATRQGTTDTRYF. In DNA, the CDR3 is TGTGCCACCAGACAGGGGACCACAGATACGCGGTATTTT. This chain links TRBV15 with TRBJ2-3, with TRBD1 matching 7 bases. CDR1 is LNHNV, CDR2 YYDKDF, per germline (reference sequence). The CDR3 is 13 amino acids.

This clonotype was counted between two and nine times. The chain has TRBV25-1 and TRBJ2-5, with 9 bases aligning to TRBD1. V lost 8 bases to trimming and J lost 5 bases; unmatched junction nucleotides: 12. CDR1 MGHDK and CDR2 SYGVNS come from the germline V gene. This CDR3 spans 15 amino acids. CDR3 loop: CASSRSGTGHETQYF. CDR3 in DNA: TGTGCCAGCTCCCGTTCCGGGACAGGGCACGAGACCCAGTACTTC.

For this clonotype: At one of its ends the junction is not consistent with the germline gene, which may arise from a read error. The rearrangement uses TRBV5-1 and TRBJ1-2, with D hard to call. CDR1 and CDR2 from the germline V gene are SGHRS and YFSETQ. The CDR3 has 15 residues. CDR3 nucleotide sequence: TGCGCCAGCGGCTTGAAGGTTGCGGGGAACTATGGCTACACCTTC. Its protein is CASGLKVAGNYGYTF.

The V call is TRBV4-3, the J call TRBJ2-7; perhaps D is TRBD1 or TRBD2 (6 bases each). The CDR3 runs 17 residues. V was trimmed by 1 base and J by 3 bases, leaving 19 bases between them. Looked up from germline, CDR1 is LGHNA and CDR2 is YSLEER. CDR3: CASSQGEWGAAGYEQYF. DNA of the CDR3: TGCGCCAGCAGCCAAGGTGAATGGGGGGCTGCCGGCTACGAGCAGTACTTC.

The gene calls are TRBV11-3 and TRBJ2-5; tentative D call: TRBD2 (6 bases). Germline V lookup: CDR1 SGHNT, CDR2 YENEEA. The CDR3 has 15 residues. V gave up 4 bases and J gave up 3 bases, with 15 bases separating them. CDR3 sequence: CASSSPRDSKETQYF. CDR3 DNA: TGTGCCAGCAGCTCCCCCCGGGACTCCAAAGAGACCCAGTACTTC.

The chain combines TRBV11-2 with TRBJ2-7; TRBD1 matches 9 bases. V shed 5 bases, J shed 3 bases, and the junction held 14 bases outside the gene matches. Looked up from germline, CDR1 is SGHAT and CDR2 is FQNNGV. CDR3 size: 17 residues. CDR3 in DNA: TGTGCCAGCAGCCTCACCATCGCCGGACAGGGGAGCTACGAGCAGTACTTC. Its protein is CASSLTIAGQGSYEQYF.

This clonotype was recorded a few times. The gene calls are TRBV12-3 or TRBV12-4 and TRBJ2-7; D not resolved. With 3 bases removed from V and 0 bases from J, the gap between germline ends came to 15 bases. This CDR3 region has 16 residues. CDR3 in DNA: TGTGCCAGCAGTTTTGGGGATTGGGGTGACTCCTACGAGCAGTACTTC. Encoded protein: CASSFGDWGDSYEQYF.

This clonotype occurred once. V gene TRBV18 combines with J gene TRBJ1-1; 9 bases match TRBD1. Losses at the gene ends were 3 bases for V and 0 bases for J; bases not matched to a gene: 5. CDR1 and CDR2 (germline): KGHSH, LQKENI. The CDR3 sequence is 16 residues long. The CDR3 here is CASSPDRGLLNTEAFF. CDR3 DNA sequence: TGTGCCAGCTCACCGGACAGGGGACTACTGAACACTGAAGCTTTCTTT.

V and J are TRBV29-1 and TRBJ2-3; D tentatively fits TRBD1 or TRBD2 (5 bases each). The germline V gene encodes CDR1 SQVTM and CDR2 ANQGSEA. The CDR3 is 17 amino acids. Trimming removed 3 bases from V and 2 bases from J, with 21 bases in between. CDR3 DNA: TGCAGCGTTGAGTCTATGGGGGTCGGCACCTTCACAGATACGCAGTATTTT. It yields the protein CSVESMGVGTFTDTQYF.

This clonotype was observed a handful of times. The CDR3 region has the DNA TGCAGTGCCCGCTTTAGCTTCACCGGGGAGCTGTTTTTT. This sequence encodes CSARFSFTGELFF. The gene calls are TRBV20-1 and TRBJ2-2; D is ambiguous. The CDR3 length is 13 residues. Trimming removed 6 bases from V and 4 bases from J, with 12 bases in between. The germline V gene encodes CDR1 DFQATT and CDR2 SNEGSKA (reference sequence).

The table lists this clonotype with a few counts. The V and J genes are TRBV4-2 and TRBJ2-2, with TRBD1 matching over 8 bases. The germline V gene has CDR1 LGHNA and CDR2 YNFKEQ. J lost 1 base, V lost 4 bases, and 14 bases had no gene match. The CDR3 length is 19 residues. The CDR3 reads CASSPRPGTGVLNTGELFF. For the CDR3, the DNA is TGTGCCAGCAGCCCCAGACCGGGGACAGGCGTTCTGAACACCGGGGAGCTGTTTTTT.

The chain joins TRBV7-9 to TRBJ2-1, with 8 bases identical to TRBD2. CDR1 is SEHNR, CDR2 FQNEAQ, per germline (reference sequence). V lost 3 bases and J lost 0; bases outside the gene matches: 10. CDR3 size: 18 residues. The chain's CDR3 is CASSLGLAGRSSYNEQFF. DNA for the CDR3: TGTGCCAGCAGCTTGGGGCTAGCGGGCCGGAGCTCCTACAATGAGCAGTTCTTC.